One sample yielded the 30 T cell receptor beta chains listed below, sequenced in a study of blood T cell repertoires in COVID-19. Clones were read by immunoSEQ multiplex PCR, and TCRdb kept only the in-frame ones, dropping some. The table includes about 180,000 clones, about 90% detected once. The sample taken for sequencing was peripheral blood. These receptors were obtained from a man between 65 and 85 years old with active or convalescent COVID-19.

The chain uses TRBV30 and TRBJ2-2; D gene uncertain. Per the germline V gene, CDR1 is GTSNPN and CDR2 is SVGIG (reference sequence). CDR3 length: 13 amino acids. The ends were cut back, 0 bases at V and 6 bases at J, with 8 bases in the middle. The CDR3 DNA reads TGTGCCTGGAGTGTACGAGTTCCCGGGGAGCTGTTTTTT. Its translation: CAWSVRVPGELFF.

The table lists this clone with a few counts. The rearrangement links TRBV10-1 to TRBJ1-5; 9 bases are shared with TRBD1. CDR1 WNHNN and CDR2 SYGVQD come from the germline V gene (reference sequence). The J segment lost 0 bases and the V segment lost 0 bases, leaving 18 bases of the junction unmatched. This CDR3 has 22 residues. In nucleotides, the CDR3 is TGCGCCAGCAGTGAGTCGATTTTGCCCCACAGGGGGCCCGGTTATAGCAATCAGCCCCAGCATTTT. This gives the protein CASSESILPHRGPGYSNQPQHF.

V and J are TRBV18 and TRBJ1-2; D is ambiguous. The V end was cut by 3 bases, the J end by 5 bases, with 10 bases between. The germline gives CDR1 KGHSH, CDR2 LQKENI. The CDR3 length is 13 residues. The CDR3: CASSPPTGYGYTF. The CDR3 DNA reads TGTGCCAGCTCACCCCCAACGGGGTATGGCTACACCTTC.

This sequence joins TRBV28 and TRBJ1-6; a weak D match, TRBD1 (5 bases). This CDR3 contains 16 residues. Germline lookup yields CDR1 MDHEN and CDR2 SYDVKM. Trimming took 7 bases from V and 0 from J, leaving 13 bases between them. CDR3 coding DNA: TGTGCCAGCACTCCGGGGGGGAGCTCCTATAATTCACCCCTCCACTTT. Protein sequence: CASTPGGSSYNSPLHF.

The CDR3 bases are TGCGCCAGCAGGGGGACAGGCGACTACGAGCAGTACTTC. Translated, it gives CASRGTGDYEQYF. The chain is built from TRBV10-2 and TRBJ2-7; 8 bases are a match to TRBD1. This CDR3 has 13 amino acids. Germline CDR1 is WSHSY and CDR2 is SAAADI. V lost 6 bases to trimming and J lost 3 bases; unmatched junction nucleotides: 4.

This clone was seen only once. The chain has TRBV28 and TRBJ2-1, with TRBD2 as a possible D gene (5 bases). This CDR3 spans 15 amino acids. Germline V gene lookup returns CDR1 MDHEN and CDR2 SYDVKM. Between the trimmed V and J ends, which lost 5 bases and 0 bases, there was a span of 11 bases. The CDR3 sequence is CASSPLDRSYNEQFF. The CDR3 DNA sequence: TGTGCCAGCAGTCCACTAGACCGCTCCTACAATGAGCAGTTCTTC.

CDR3 sequence (DNA): TGCGCCAGCAGCTTGGAAGGGACAGTCGGGGAAAAACTGTTTTTT. It encodes CASSLEGTVGEKLFF. The chain couples TRBV5-1 to TRBJ1-4, with 7 bases aligning to TRBD1. Germline CDR1 reads SGHRS; CDR2 reads YFSETQ. This CDR3 region has 15 residues. V was clipped by 0 bases and J by 8 bases; unmatched bases: 7.

This clone was counted once. V and J are TRBV6-5 and TRBJ1-1; D gene unclear. CDR1 and CDR2 from the germline V gene are MNHEY and SVGAGI. The CDR3 extends over 13 amino acids. Trimming removed 7 bases at V and 1 base at J, with 10 bases between. CDR3 loop: CASNSPGNTEAFF. CDR3 sequence (DNA): TGTGCCAGCAATTCACCCGGGAACACTGAAGCTTTCTTT.

The J gene is TRBJ1-2, the V gene TRBV3-1 (or the pseudogene TRBV3-2), with 9 nucleotides matching TRBD1. This CDR3 has 15 residues. Trimming cost V 4 bases and J 4 bases; bases outside gene matches: 7. Per the germline V gene, CDR1 is LGHDT and CDR2 is YNNKEL (reference sequence). CDR3 residues: CASSRLGTGPYGYTF. The CDR3, as DNA: TGTGCCAGCAGCCGTCTCGGGACAGGGCCCTATGGCTACACCTTC.

The chain joins TRBV6-5 to TRBJ2-7; 10 nucleotides line up with TRBD2. V lost 4 bases, J lost 3 bases, and 0 bases stayed unmatched. CDR1 MNHEY and CDR2 SVGAGI come from the germline V gene. The CDR3 runs 13 residues. For the CDR3, the DNA is TGTGCCAGCAGTTGGACTAGCGGCTACGAGCAGTACTTC. It is translated as CASSWTSGYEQYF.

V is TRBV7-9 and J is TRBJ2-2; 7 nucleotides agree with TRBD2. Germline assignment: CDR1 SEHNR and CDR2 FQNEAQ (reference sequence). The CDR3 has 15 residues. V was clipped by 5 bases and J by 0 bases; unmatched bases: 3. Written as DNA, the CDR3 is TGTGCCAGCAGCCTGGGAGGGACGAACACCGGGGAGCTGTTTTTT. This sequence encodes CASSLGGTNTGELFF.

The chain employs TRBV4-2 and TRBJ1-2; D is unresolved. Trimming stripped 0 bases from V and 6 bases from J, with 14 bases between. Germline V gene sequence: CDR1 LGHNA, CDR2 YNFKEQ. The CDR3 spans 15 residues. The chain's CDR3 is CASSQDRRENHGYTF. As DNA, the CDR3 is TGTGCCAGCAGCCAAGATCGCCGGGAGAACCATGGCTACACCTTC.

V usage is TRBV3-1 (or the pseudogene TRBV3-2) and J usage is TRBJ2-1; D is uncertain. V dropped 0 bases and J dropped 8 bases, with 8 bases sitting between them. This CDR3 is 13 amino acids long. CDR1 and CDR2 from the germline V gene are LGHDT and YNNKEL (reference sequence). Written as DNA, the CDR3 is TGTGCCAGCAGCCAAGAATCAATAGATGAGCAGTTCTTC. This sequence encodes CASSQESIDEQFF.

CDR3 loop: CASSLRGTQYF. CDR3 DNA sequence: TGTGCCAGCAGTTTAAGGGGGACCCAGTACTTC. V is TRBV28 and J is TRBJ2-5, with D possibly TRBD1 on 5 matching bases. The germline CDR1 and CDR2 sequences are MDHEN and SYDVKM. This CDR3 has 11 amino acids. Trimming removed 2 bases at V and 7 bases at J, with 5 bases between.

The chain joins TRBV12-3 or TRBV12-4 to TRBJ1-1, with TRBD1 matching 10 bases. CDR3 length: 13 residues. The ends lost 9 bases at V and 5 bases at J; junction bases unmatched: 6. The CDR3 here is CASSGTGDTEAFF. Written as DNA, the CDR3 is TGTGCCAGTTCAGGGACAGGGGATACTGAAGCTTTCTTT.

The V and J genes are TRBV6-1 and TRBJ1-1, with D possibly being TRBD1 (5 bases). The CDR3 is 15 amino acids. In germline, CDR1 is MNHNS, CDR2 SASEGT. Trimming pared 1 base from V and 1 base from J, leaving 10 bases between. The CDR3 here is CASSEGIGGNTEAFF. CDR3 coding DNA: TGTGCCAGCAGTGAAGGGATCGGGGGGAACACTGAAGCTTTCTTT.

This clone was observed once. The rearrangement joins TRBV29-1 to TRBJ2-1; 7 bases map to TRBD2. This CDR3 contains 14 residues. Germline values: CDR1 SQVTM, CDR2 ANQGSEA. V dropped 5 bases and J dropped 9; count of bases not matched to a gene: 13. In DNA form, the CDR3 reads TGCAGCGTTCTGGGAAGGGGAGGGCCGCGTGAGCAGTTCTTC. Translation gives CSVLGRGGPREQFF.

This clone was observed a few times. Other nucleotide sequences in the sample specify the same CDR3. The rearrangement uses TRBV2 and TRBJ2-7; 7 bases match TRBD1. The germline gives CDR1 SNHLY, CDR2 FYNNEI. The CDR3 covers 16 residues. V trimming: 6 bases; J trimming: 4 bases; junction bases outside the gene matches: 15. The CDR3 sequence is CASRGSVAGGDYEQYF. The CDR3 region has the DNA TGTGCCAGCAGAGGGAGTGTGGCAGGGGGTGATTACGAGCAGTACTTC.

This chain connects TRBV6-5 to TRBJ2-7, with TRBD2 matching over 12 bases. V gave up 0 bases and J gave up 3 bases; unmatched junction bases: 3. This CDR3 region has 16 residues. From germline, CDR1 is MNHEY and CDR2 SVGAGI. In DNA, the CDR3 is TGTGCCAGCAGTTACTCAGGACTAGCGGGAATCTACGAGCAGTACTTC. Translating gives CASSYSGLAGIYEQYF.

Comment on this clone: This CDR3 is also generated by other DNA sequences in the sample. The rearrangement joins TRBV19 to TRBJ1-5; possible D gene TRBD1, 5 bases. The germline V gene encodes CDR1 LNHDA and CDR2 SQIVND (reference sequence). The CDR3 totals 14 residues. V shed 3 bases and J shed 4 bases, with 10 bases lying between them. The CDR3 DNA reads TGTGCCAGTAGTATTGGGCAGGGTAATCAGCCCCAGCATTTT. Translating gives CASSIGQGNQPQHF. Full variable domain (rest looked up from reference TRBV19 and TRBJ1-5): DGGITQSPKYLFRKEGQNVTLSCEQNLNHDAMYWYRQDPGQGLRLIYYSQIVNDFQKGDIAEGYSVSREKKESFPLTVTSAQKNPTAFYLCASSIGQGNQPQHFGDGTRLSIL.

V and J are TRBV5-1 and TRBJ1-5, with D perhaps TRBD1 (6 bases). Trimming left V 0 bases short and J 3 bases short, with 10 bases between. In germline, CDR1 is SGHRS, CDR2 YFSETQ. The CDR3 contains 15 residues. Written as DNA, the CDR3 is TGCGCCAGCAGCTTGGAGGGGGTGGTCAATCAGCCCCAGCATTTT. This sequence encodes CASSLEGVVNQPQHF.

This chain joins TRBV19 and TRBJ1-5; 10 nucleotides match TRBD1. Losses at the gene ends were 9 bases for V and 3 bases for J; bases not matched to a gene: 11. CDR3 length: 16 residues. Germline V CDR1 and CDR2: LNHDA, SQIVND (reference sequence). CDR3 loop: CASSASGQGFNQPQHF. The CDR3 coding sequence is TGTGCCAGCAGCGCCTCGGGACAGGGGTTCAATCAGCCCCAGCATTTT.

The rearrangement joins TRBV5-8 to TRBJ2-1; 11 bases map to TRBD1. The junction had 10 bases not matched to a gene; V was cut back by 4 bases and J by 7 bases. The CDR3 runs 16 residues. Germline CDR1 reads SGHTS; CDR2 reads YDEGEE. CDR3 amino acids: CASSRTGTGGRNEQFF. The DNA of the CDR3 is TGTGCCAGCAGCCGAACCGGGACAGGGGGTAGGAATGAGCAGTTCTTC.

The chain couples TRBV6-5 to TRBJ1-2; no reliable D call. The germline V and J ends were trimmed by 4 bases and 8 bases, with 23 bases remaining between them. The CDR3 runs to 16 residues. Germline lookup yields CDR1 MNHEY and CDR2 SVGAGI. The chain's CDR3 is CASSSPSGSPRRGYTF. The CDR3 coding sequence is TGTGCCAGCAGTTCCCCATCCGGTAGCCCCCGGAGGGGCTACACCTTC.

The chain joins TRBV24-1 to TRBJ1-5; the match to TRBD1 covers 10 bases. Germline V gene lookup returns CDR1 KGHDR and CDR2 SFDVKD. J lost 2 bases, V lost 8 bases, and 5 bases had no gene match. This CDR3 has 15 amino acids. The CDR3 nucleotides are TGTGCCACCACGTCGGGGACAGGGGGCAATCAGCCCCAGCATTTT. It translates to CATTSGTGGNQPQHF.

CDR3 DNA: TGCGCCAGCAGCTACCCACGCCCGGGAGGGGAGACCCAGTACTTC. Translating it yields CASSYPRPGGETQYF. This rearrangement joins TRBV5-1 to TRBJ2-5; 8 positions agree with TRBD2. The CDR3 sequence is 15 residues long. Germline V gene data show CDR1 as SGHRS and CDR2 as YFSETQ. The ends lost 3 bases at V and 5 bases at J; junction bases unmatched: 9.

The genes are TRBV7-9 and TRBJ1-4, with unresolved D. The V end lost 3 bases, the J end lost 2 bases, and 10 bases lay between the germline ends. The CDR3 runs 15 residues. Germline loops: CDR1 SEHNR, CDR2 FQNEAQ (reference sequence). The CDR3 region is CASSFRGATNEKLFF. For the CDR3, the DNA is TGTGCCAGCAGCTTCCGGGGAGCTACTAATGAAAAACTGTTTTTT.

The genes are TRBV23-1 and TRBJ1-6; weak D call: TRBD1 (5 bases). TRBV23-1 is an ORF, and what it does is uncertain. Deletions cut 3 bases from V and 8 bases from J, with 11 bases between. CDR3 size: 14 residues. The CDR3 is CASSHGGYDSPLHF. The CDR3, as DNA: TGCGCCAGCAGTCATGGGGGGTATGATTCACCCCTCCACTTT.

This chain links TRBV27 with TRBJ1-1, with 7 bases that match TRBD1. This CDR3 region has 13 residues. Germline V gene sequence: CDR1 MNHEY, CDR2 SMNVEV (reference sequence). V lost 3 bases, J lost 7 bases, and 5 bases stayed unmatched. The CDR3 loop reads CASSFSRQGEAFF. Written as DNA, the CDR3 is TGTGCCAGCAGTTTTAGTCGACAGGGTGAAGCTTTCTTT.

The chain has TRBV19 and TRBJ1-3; tentative D call: TRBD1 (5 bases). The germline gives CDR1 LNHDA, CDR2 SQIVND (reference sequence). The CDR3 consists of 15 residues. With 4 bases removed from V and 0 bases from J, the gap between germline ends came to 10 bases. Here the CDR3 DNA reads TGTGCCAGTAGTACGACAGCTAACTCTGGAAACACCATATATTTT. It translates to CASSTTANSGNTIYF.